The sample holds a few counts of the clone carrying this TCR beta chain. The CDR3 is 14 amino acids. The germline V and J ends were trimmed by 0 bases and 8 bases, with 13 bases remaining between them. Germline V gene data show CDR1 as MNHEY and CDR2 as SMNVEV (reference sequence). The data are from a study of blood T cell repertoires in COVID-19. Using immunoSEQ multiplex PCR, the repertoire was profiled, and TCRdb retains in-frame clones only, with some absent. In the table there are some 400,000 clones, 90% of which are singletons. The clonotype was recovered from a man aged 18 to 29 with active or convalescent COVID-19. The chain has TRBV27 and TRBJ1-2, with TRBD1 as a possible D gene (6 bases). Sequencing input: peripheral blood. The CDR3 reads CASSLSTGSNGYTF. The CDR3 bases are TGTGCCAGCAGTTTATCGACAGGTAGCAACGGCTACACCTTC.